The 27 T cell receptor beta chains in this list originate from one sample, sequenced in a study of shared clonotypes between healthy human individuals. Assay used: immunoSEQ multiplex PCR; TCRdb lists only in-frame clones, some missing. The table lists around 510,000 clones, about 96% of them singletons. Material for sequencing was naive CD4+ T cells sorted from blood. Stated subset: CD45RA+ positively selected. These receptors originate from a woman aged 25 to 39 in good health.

This chain's CDR3 is CATSRRASGTDTQYF. The CDR3, as DNA: TGTGCCACCAGCAGAAGAGCTTCTGGCACAGATACGCAGTATTTT. The chain has TRBV15 and TRBJ2-3; D unclear. V lost 2 bases and J lost 1, with 10 bases in between. This CDR3 comprises 15 residues. Germline V gives CDR1 LNHNV, CDR2 YYDKDF (reference sequence).

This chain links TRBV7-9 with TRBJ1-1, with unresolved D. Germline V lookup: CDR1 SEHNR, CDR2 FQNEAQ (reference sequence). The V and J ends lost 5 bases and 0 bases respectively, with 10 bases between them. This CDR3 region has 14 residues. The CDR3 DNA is TGTGCCAGCAGCCTCTGGACCATGAACACTGAAGCTTTCTTT. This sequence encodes CASSLWTMNTEAFF.

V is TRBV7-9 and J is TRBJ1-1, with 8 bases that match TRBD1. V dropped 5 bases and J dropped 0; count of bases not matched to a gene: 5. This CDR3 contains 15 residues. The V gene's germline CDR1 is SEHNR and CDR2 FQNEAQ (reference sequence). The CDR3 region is CASSQTGALNTEAFF. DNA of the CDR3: TGTGCCAGCAGCCAGACAGGGGCACTGAACACTGAAGCTTTCTTT. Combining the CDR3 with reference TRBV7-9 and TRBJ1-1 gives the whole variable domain DTGVSQNPRHKITKRGQNVTFRCDPISEHNRLYWYRQTLGQGPEFLTYFQNEAQLEKSRLLSDRFSAERPKGSFSTLEIQRTEQGDSAMYLCASSQTGALNTEAFFGQGTRLTVV.

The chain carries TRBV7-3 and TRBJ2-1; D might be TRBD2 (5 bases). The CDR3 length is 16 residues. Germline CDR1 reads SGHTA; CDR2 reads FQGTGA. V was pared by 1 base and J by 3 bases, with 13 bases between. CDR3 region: CASSLKADSNYNEQFF. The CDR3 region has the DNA TGTGCCAGCAGCTTAAAGGCGGACTCCAACTACAATGAGCAGTTCTTC.

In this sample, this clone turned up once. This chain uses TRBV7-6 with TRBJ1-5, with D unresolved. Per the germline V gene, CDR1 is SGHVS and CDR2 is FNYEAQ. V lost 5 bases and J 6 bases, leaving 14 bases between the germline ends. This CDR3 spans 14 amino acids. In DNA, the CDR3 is TGTGCCAGCAGCCCCCAGTTAGTCGGTCAGCCCCAGCATTTT. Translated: CASSPQLVGQPQHF.

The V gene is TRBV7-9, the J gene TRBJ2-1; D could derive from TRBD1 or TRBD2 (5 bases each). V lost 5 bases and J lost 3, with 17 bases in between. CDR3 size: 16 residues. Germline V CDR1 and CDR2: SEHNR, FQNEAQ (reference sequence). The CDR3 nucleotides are TGTGCCAGCAGCCGAGTCTGGGGGAAAAACTACAATGAGCAGTTCTTC. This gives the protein CASSRVWGKNYNEQFF.

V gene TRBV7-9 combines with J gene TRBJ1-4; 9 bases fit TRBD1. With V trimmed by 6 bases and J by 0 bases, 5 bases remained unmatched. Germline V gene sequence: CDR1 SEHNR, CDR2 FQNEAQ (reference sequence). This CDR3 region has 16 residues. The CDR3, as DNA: TGTGCCAGCAGGGACAGGGGACTTGCAACTAATGAAAAACTGTTTTTT. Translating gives CASRDRGLATNEKLFF.

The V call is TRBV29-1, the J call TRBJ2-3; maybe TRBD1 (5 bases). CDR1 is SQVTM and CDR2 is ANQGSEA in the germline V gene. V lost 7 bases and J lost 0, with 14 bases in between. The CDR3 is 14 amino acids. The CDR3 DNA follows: TGCAGCGCCCGCACAGGACCTAGCACAGATACGCAGTATTTT. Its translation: CSARTGPSTDTQYF.

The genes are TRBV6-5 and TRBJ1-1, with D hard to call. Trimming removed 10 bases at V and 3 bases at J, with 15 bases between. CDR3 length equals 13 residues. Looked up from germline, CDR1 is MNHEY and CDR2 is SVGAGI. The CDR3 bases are TGTGCCACTTCCAGAAAACGGGACACTGAAGCTTTCTTT. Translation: CATSRKRDTEAFF.

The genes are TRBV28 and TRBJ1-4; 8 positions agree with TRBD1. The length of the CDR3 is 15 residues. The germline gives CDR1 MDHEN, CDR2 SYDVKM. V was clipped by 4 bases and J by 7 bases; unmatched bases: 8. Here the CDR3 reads CASSSPGGTFEKLFF. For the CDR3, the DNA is TGTGCCAGCAGTTCCCCAGGGGGCACTTTTGAAAAACTGTTTTTT.

CDR3 coding DNA: TGTGCCAGTAGTATAGATGGTCCGACTAGCGGGTCCTACAATGAGCAGTTCTTC. Translating gives CASSIDGPTSGSYNEQFF. This chain links TRBV19 with TRBJ2-1; 10 bases are shared with TRBD2. CDR3 length: 18 amino acids. Unmatched junction bases numbered 6, after V lost 0 bases and J lost 1 base. Germline V gene sequence: CDR1 LNHDA, CDR2 SQIVND (reference sequence).

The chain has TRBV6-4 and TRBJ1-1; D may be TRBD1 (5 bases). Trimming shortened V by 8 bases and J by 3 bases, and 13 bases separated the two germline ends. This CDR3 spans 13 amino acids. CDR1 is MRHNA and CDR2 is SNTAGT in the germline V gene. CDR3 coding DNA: TGTGCCAGCGGACAAGAAAGCCACACTGAAGCTTTCTTT. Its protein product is CASGQESHTEAFF.

CDR3 sequence: CASSLGASGRAIGWNEQFF. In DNA, the CDR3 is TGTGCCAGCAGCTTAGGGGCTAGCGGGAGGGCCATCGGATGGAATGAGCAGTTCTTC. The rearrangement links TRBV7-2 to TRBJ2-1, with TRBD2 matching over 12 bases. Looked up from germline, CDR1 is SGHTA and CDR2 is FQGNSA. V dropped 1 base and J dropped 7; count of bases not matched to a gene: 14. The CDR3 contains 19 residues. The full variable domain, its missing parts supplied by reference TRBV7-2 and TRBJ2-1, is GAGVSQSPSNKVTEKGKDVELRCDPISGHTALYWYRQSLGQGLEFLIYFQGNSAPDKSGLPSDRFSAERTGGSVSTLTIQRTQQEDSAVYLCASSLGASGRAIGWNEQFFGPGTRLTVL.

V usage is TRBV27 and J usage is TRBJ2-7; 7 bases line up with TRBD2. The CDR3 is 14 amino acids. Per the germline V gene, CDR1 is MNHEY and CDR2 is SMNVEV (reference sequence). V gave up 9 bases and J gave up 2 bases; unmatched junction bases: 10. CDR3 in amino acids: CASAVAGLAYEQYF. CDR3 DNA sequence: TGTGCCAGTGCGGTAGCGGGTCTTGCCTACGAGCAGTACTTC.

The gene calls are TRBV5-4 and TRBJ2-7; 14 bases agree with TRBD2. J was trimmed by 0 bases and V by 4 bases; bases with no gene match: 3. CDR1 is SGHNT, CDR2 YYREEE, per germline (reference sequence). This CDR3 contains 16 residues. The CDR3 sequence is CASSTGLAGGSYEQYF. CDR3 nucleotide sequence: TGTGCCAGCAGCACTGGACTAGCGGGAGGCTCCTACGAGCAGTACTTC.

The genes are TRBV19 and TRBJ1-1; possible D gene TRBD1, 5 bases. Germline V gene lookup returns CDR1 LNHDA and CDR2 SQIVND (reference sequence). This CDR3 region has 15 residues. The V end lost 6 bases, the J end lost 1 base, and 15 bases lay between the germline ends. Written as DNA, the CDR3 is TGTGCCAGTAGAACCAGGGCTCTTGCGAACACTGAAGCTTTCTTT. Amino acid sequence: CASRTRALANTEAFF.

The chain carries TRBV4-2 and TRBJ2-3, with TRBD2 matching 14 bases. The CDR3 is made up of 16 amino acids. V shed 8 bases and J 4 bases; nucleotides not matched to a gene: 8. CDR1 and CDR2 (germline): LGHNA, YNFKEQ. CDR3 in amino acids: CASGAGLAGGSDTQYF. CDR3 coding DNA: TGTGCCAGCGGGGCCGGACTAGCGGGAGGTTCAGATACGCAGTATTTT.

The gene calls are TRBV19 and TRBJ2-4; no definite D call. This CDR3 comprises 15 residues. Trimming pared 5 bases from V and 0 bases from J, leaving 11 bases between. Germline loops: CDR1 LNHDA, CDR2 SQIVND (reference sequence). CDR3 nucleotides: TGTGCCAGTAGTCCCAATATTATAGCCAAAAACATTCAGTACTTC. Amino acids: CASSPNIIAKNIQYF. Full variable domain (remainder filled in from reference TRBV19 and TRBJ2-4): DGGITQSPKYLFRKEGQNVTLSCEQNLNHDAMYWYRQDPGQGLRLIYYSQIVNDFQKGDIAEGYSVSREKKESFPLTVTSAQKNPTAFYLCASSPNIIAKNIQYFGAGTRLSVL.

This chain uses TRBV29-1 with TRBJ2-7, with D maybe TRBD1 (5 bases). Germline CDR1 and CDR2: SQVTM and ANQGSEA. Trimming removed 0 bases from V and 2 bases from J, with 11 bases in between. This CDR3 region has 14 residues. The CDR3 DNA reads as TGCAGCGTTGAAGATCAGGGCCCTCCCTACGAGCAGTACTTC. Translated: CSVEDQGPPYEQYF.

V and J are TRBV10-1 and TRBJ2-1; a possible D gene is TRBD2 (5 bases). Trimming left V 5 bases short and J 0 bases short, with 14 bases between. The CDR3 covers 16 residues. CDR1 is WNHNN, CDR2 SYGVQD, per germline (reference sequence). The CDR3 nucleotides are TGCGCCAGCAGTAAACACGTCGAGGGCTCCTACAATGAGCAGTTCTTC. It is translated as CASSKHVEGSYNEQFF.

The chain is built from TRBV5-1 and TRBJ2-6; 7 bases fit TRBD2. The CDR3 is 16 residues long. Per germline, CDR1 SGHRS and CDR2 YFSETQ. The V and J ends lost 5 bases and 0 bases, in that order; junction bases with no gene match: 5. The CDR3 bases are TGCGCCAGCAGTCCCGCGGGAGACTCTGGGGCCAACGTCCTGACTTTC. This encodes CASSPAGDSGANVLTF.

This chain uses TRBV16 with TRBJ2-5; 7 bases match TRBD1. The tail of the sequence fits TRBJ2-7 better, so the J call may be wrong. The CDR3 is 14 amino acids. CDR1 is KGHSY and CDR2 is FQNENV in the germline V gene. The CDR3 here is CASSPDRSNYEQYF. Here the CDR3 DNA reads TGTGCCAGCAGCCCGGACAGGTCGAACTACGAGCAGTACTTC.

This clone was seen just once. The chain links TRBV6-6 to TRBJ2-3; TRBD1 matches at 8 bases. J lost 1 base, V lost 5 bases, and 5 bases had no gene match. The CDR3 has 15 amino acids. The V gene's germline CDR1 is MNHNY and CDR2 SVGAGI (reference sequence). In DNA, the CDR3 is TGTGCCAGCAGTCGTCCGGGACAGGGCACAGATACGCAGTATTTT. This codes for CASSRPGQGTDTQYF.

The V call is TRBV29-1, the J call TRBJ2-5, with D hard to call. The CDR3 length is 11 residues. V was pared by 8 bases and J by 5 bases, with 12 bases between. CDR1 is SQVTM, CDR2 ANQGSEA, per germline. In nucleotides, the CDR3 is TGCAGCCTACTCCTCATGGAGACCCAGTACTTC. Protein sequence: CSLLLMETQYF.

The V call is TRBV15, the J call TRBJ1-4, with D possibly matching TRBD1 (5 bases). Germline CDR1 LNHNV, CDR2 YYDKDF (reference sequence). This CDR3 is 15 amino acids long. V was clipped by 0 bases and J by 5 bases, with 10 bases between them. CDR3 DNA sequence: TGTGCCACCAGCAGAGATCAGGGTTTGAATGAAAAACTGTTTTTT. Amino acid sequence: CATSRDQGLNEKLFF.

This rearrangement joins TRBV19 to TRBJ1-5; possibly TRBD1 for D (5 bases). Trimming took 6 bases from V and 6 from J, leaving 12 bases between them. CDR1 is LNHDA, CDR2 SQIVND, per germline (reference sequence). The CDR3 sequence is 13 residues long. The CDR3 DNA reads TGTGCCAGTAGGGAAGGGACCTTTCAGCCCCAGCATTTT. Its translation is CASREGTFQPQHF.

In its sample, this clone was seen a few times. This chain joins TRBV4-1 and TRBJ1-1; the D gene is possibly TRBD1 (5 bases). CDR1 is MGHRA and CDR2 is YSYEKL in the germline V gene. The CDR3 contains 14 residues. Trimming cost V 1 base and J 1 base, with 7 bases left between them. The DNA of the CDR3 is TGCGCCAGCAGCCAAGGCCAGGGGAACACTGAAGCTTTCTTT. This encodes CASSQGQGNTEAFF.